This TCR beta chain is drawn from a study of T cell changes during pregnancy in multiple sclerosis. Sequencing was performed with immunoSEQ multiplex PCR; in TCRdb, only in-frame clones are kept and a portion is missing. The sample lists some 60,000 clones; 93% were seen once. Germline CDR1 is SEHNR and CDR2 is FQNEAQ (reference sequence). The CDR3 contains 15 residues. V trimming: 0 bases; J trimming: 5 bases; junction bases outside the gene matches: 5. The clonotype was recovered from a female donor with multiple sclerosis, enrolled in a pregnancy study. This sample comprised peripheral blood, obtained after pregnancy. The rearrangement joins TRBV7-9 to TRBJ2-5; 8 bases match TRBD2. This CDR3 reads CASSLAGSGSETQYF. The CDR3 DNA follows: TGTGCCAGCAGCTTAGCGGGGAGCGGGAGTGAGACCCAGTACTTC.